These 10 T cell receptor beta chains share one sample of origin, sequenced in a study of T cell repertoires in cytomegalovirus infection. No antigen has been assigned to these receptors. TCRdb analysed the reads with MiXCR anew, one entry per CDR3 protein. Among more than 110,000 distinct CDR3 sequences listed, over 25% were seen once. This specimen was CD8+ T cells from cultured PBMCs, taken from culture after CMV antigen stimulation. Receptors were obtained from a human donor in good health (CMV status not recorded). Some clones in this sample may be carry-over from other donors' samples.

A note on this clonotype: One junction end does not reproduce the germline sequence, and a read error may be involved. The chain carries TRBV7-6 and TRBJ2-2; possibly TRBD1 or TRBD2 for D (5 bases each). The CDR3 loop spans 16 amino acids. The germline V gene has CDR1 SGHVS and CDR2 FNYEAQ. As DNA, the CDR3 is TGTGTCAGCAGCTTAGCGCTTCTAGGGGACACCGGGGAGCTGTTTTTT. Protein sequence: CVSSLALLGDTGELFF.

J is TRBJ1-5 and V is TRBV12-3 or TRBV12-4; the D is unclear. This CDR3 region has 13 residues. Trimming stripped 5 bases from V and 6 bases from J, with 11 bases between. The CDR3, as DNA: TGTGCCAGCAGTAAACCCGGTGGTCAGCCCCAGCATTTT. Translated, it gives CASSKPGGQPQHF.

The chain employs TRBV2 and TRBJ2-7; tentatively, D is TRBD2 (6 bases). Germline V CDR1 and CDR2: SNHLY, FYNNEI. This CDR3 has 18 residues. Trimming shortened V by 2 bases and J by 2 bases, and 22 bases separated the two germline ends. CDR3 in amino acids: CASSEPVGGRLIPYEQYF. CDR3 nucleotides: TGTGCCAGCAGTGAACCTGTGGGGGGACGCTTGATTCCCTACGAGCAGTACTTC.

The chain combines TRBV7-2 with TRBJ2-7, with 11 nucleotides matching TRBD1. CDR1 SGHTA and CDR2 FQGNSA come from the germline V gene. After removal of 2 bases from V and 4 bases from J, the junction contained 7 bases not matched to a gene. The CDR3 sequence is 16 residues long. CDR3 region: CASSLTGQGARYEQYF. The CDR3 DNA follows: TGTGCCAGCAGCTTAACCGGACAGGGGGCTAGGTACGAGCAGTACTTC.

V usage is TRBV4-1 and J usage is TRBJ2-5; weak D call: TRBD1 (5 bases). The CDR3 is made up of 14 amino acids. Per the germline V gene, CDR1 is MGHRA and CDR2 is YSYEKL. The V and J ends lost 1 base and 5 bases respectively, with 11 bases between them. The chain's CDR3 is CASSQVLGQETQYF. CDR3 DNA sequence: TGCGCCAGCAGCCAAGTGCTGGGGCAGGAGACCCAGTACTTC.

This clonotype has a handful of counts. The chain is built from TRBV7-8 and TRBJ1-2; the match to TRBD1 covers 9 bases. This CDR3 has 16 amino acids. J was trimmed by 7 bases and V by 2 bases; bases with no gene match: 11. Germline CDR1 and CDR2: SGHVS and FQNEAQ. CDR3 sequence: CASSLWASGTGSGYTF. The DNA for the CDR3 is TGTGCCAGCAGCTTATGGGCATCCGGGACAGGGTCTGGCTACACCTTC.

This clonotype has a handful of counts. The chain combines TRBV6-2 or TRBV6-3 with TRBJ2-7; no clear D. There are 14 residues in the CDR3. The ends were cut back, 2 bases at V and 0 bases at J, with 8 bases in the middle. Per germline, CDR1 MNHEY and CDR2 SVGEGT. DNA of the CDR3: TGTGCCAGCAGTTACGGGCGGAGCTCCTACGAGCAGTACTTC. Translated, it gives CASSYGRSSYEQYF.

Here the CDR3 reads CASSPIAGGNNEQFF. The CDR3, as DNA: TGTGCCAGCAGCCCGATAGCGGGGGGGAACAATGAGCAGTTCTTC. The chain is built from TRBV3-1 and TRBJ2-1; TRBD2 matches 11 bases. Germline V gene data show CDR1 as LGHDT and CDR2 as YNNKEL (reference sequence). The CDR3 covers 15 residues. Trimming cost V 4 bases and J 5 bases; bases outside gene matches: 4.

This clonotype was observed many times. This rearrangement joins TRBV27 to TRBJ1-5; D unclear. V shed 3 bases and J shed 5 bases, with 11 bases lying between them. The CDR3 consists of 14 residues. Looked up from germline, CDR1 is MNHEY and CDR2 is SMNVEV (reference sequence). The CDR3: CASSFGGPHQPQHF. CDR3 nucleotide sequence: TGTGCCAGCAGTTTTGGAGGGCCCCATCAGCCCCAGCATTTT.

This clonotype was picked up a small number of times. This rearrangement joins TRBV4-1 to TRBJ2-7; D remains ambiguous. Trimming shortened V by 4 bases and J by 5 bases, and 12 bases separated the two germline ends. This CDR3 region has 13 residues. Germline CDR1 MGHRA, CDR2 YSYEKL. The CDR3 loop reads CASSPPRVDEQYF. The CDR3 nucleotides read TGCGCCAGCAGCCCCCCAAGGGTGGACGAGCAGTACTTC.